The present T cell receptor (beta chain) was sequenced within a study of blood T cell repertoires in COVID-19. The CDR3 is made up of 13 amino acids. With 7 bases removed from V and 5 bases from J, the gap between germline ends came to 14 bases. CDR1 is MNHEY and CDR2 is SVGAGI in the germline V gene. This clone appeared once. In the original processing: Estimation of nucleated cell counts relied on the amplification of reference gene primers. Using immunoSEQ multiplex PCR, the repertoire was profiled, and TCRdb retains in-frame clones only, with some absent. For V, J and clone size, that table is used; D and trimming come from the DNA. Altogether 190,000 or so clones are present, around nine tenths being singletons, with the ten largest covering 2.5% to 3.5%.

This chain links TRBV6-5 with TRBJ1-2; D is possibly TRBD1 (5 bases). The sequence was collected from a middle-aged man with active or convalescent COVID-19. What was sequenced was peripheral blood. The CDR3 nucleotides read TGTGCCAGCACCCGGGGGTTGGAGTATGGCTACACCTTC. It specifies CASTRGLEYGYTF.